This T cell receptor beta chain was recorded in a study of blood T cell repertoires in COVID-19. Across the whole study: Sources were T cells, B-cell-depleted T cells, or PBMCs; the material itself was cDNA or gDNA.

Data came from immunoSEQ multiplex PCR; TCRdb stores just in-frame clones and leaves some out. The data hold 150,000 to 200,000 clones, with approximately 87% observed a single time. The CDR3 has 13 amino acids. Germline CDR1 ENHRY, CDR2 SYGVKD. Trimming stripped 9 bases from V and 8 bases from J, with 17 bases between. The chain employs TRBV10-3 and TRBJ2-1; D is unclear. This receptor was obtained from a man younger than 35 with active or convalescent COVID-19. The sample consisted of peripheral blood. The CDR3 region is CAIKNTKMDEQFF. The CDR3 region has the DNA TGTGCCATAAAGAACACCAAAATGGATGAGCAGTTCTTC.